This TCR beta chain was recovered during a study of shared clonotypes between healthy human individuals. CD8 cells regarded as naive lacked CD45RO, were positively chosen for CCR7, and omitted terminally differentiated effector memory CD45RA+ cells. Only Caucasian adults living in Nashville, Tennessee made up the donor group. Original handling: Junction-only sequences produced by ImmunoSEQ had no quality scores, so filtering differed. Using immunoSEQ multiplex PCR, the repertoire was profiled, and TCRdb retains in-frame clones only, with some absent. V, J and clone size reflect that table, while D and trimming were determined from the DNA. This table holds about 2 million clones, about 95% found once. CDR3 size: 14 residues. Germline assignment: CDR1 LNHDA and CDR2 SQIVND (reference sequence). V lost 3 bases, J lost 4 bases, and 9 bases lay in between.

This TCR came from a man between 18 and 35 years old in good health. Sequencing was performed on naive CD8+ T cells sorted from blood. V gene TRBV19 combines with J gene TRBJ2-2; D ambiguous. CDR3 sequence reads: CASSIGWVTGELFF. In nucleotides, the CDR3 is TGTGCCAGTAGTATTGGTTGGGTCACCGGGGAGCTGTTTTTT.